Listed below are T cell receptor beta chains from one sample, sequenced in a study of T cell responses to AZD1222 COVID-19 vaccine. TCRdb keeps only in-frame clones here, not all; method: immunoSEQ multiplex PCR. The table has approximately 100,000 clones, about nine tenths seen once. The sequencing here drew on peripheral blood, taken on day 0 of AZD1222 vaccination. The receptors stem from an adult in good health. The CDR3 runs from the conserved cysteine through the conserved F or W. Each record gives: J gene, V gene, clone size, CDR3 length, D gene, CDR3 DNA, CDR3 protein. The D gene is left open where the match is weak. Where a row states a size, it is once, few, many or the class of an expanded clone; other rows omit it.

TRBJ2-1	TRBV2	-	15	TRBD1	TGTGCCAGCGGGGGAGGGGACAGGGGTATCACGGAGCAGTTCTTC	CASGGGDRGITEQFF
TRBJ2-7	TRBV6-2/TRBV6-3	-	15	-	TGTGCCAGCAGTTACTCCCTTTTAGGCCCCCTCGAGCAGTACTTC	CASSYSLLGPLEQYF
TRBJ2-7	TRBV7-8	once	14	-	TGTGCCAGCAGCGGGACAAGGGGGGCCTACGAGCAGTACTTC	CASSGTRGAYEQYF
TRBJ2-3	TRBV7-9	-	11	-	TGTGCCAGCAGCCCCCGGAATACGCAGTATTTT	CASSPRNTQYF
TRBJ2-5	TRBV18	-	15	TRBD1	TGTGCCAGCTCTTCACGACAGGGGGTTGCAGAGACCCAGTACTTC	CASSSRQGVAETQYF
TRBJ2-7	TRBV5-1	-	15	TRBD1	TGCGCCAGCAGCTCGCCCTTGACAGGGGGCGACGAGCAGTACTTC	CASSSPLTGGDEQYF
TRBJ2-7	TRBV5-1	-	15	TRBD1	TGCGCCAGCAGCTTGGAGAGGGACAGGCCCTACGAGCAGTACTTC	CASSLERDRPYEQYF
TRBJ1-3	TRBV30	-	14	-	TGTGCCTGGATATTTAATCCGGGGGTTAACACCATATATTTT	CAWIFNPGVNTIYF
TRBJ2-5	TRBV28	-	14	-	TGTGCCAGCAGTAGACAGGACTTCCAAGAGACCCAGTACTTC	CASSRQDFQETQYF
TRBJ1-2	TRBV2	-	14	-	TGTGCCAGCAGTGAAGATGGCACTCCCTATGGCTACACCTTC	CASSEDGTPYGYTF
TRBJ2-4	TRBV27	-	16	TRBD2	TGTGCCAGCAGTTCGCTCCGACTAGCGGGGGGGAACATTCAGTACTTC	CASSSLRLAGGNIQYF
TRBJ2-1	TRBV7-2	-	15	TRBD1	TGTGCCAGCAGCTTCAGTTGGACAGGCTACAATGAGCAGTTCTTC	CASSFSWTGYNEQFF
TRBJ2-3	TRBV30	once	15	-	TGTGCCTGGACGCCCCCAGATTCTAGCACAGATACGCAGTATTTT	CAWTPPDSSTDTQYF
TRBJ2-7	TRBV14	once	15	-	TGTGCCAGCAGCCCCAGGGACCGGGTTCTCTACGAGCAGTACTTC	CASSPRDRVLYEQYF
TRBJ1-2	TRBV7-2	-	15	-	TGTGCCAGCAGCACACCGCCGGGGACAACTGGGGGCTACACCTTC	CASSTPPGTTGGYTF
TRBJ2-1	TRBV29-1	-	14	TRBD1	TGCAGCGTTGCTGGGACAGGGGCCTCTGACGGGCAGTTCTTC	CSVAGTGASDGQFF
TRBJ2-1	TRBV5-4	-	15	TRBD1	TGTGCCAGCAGCCGCCCGGGACAGGGGTACAATGAGCAGTTCTTC	CASSRPGQGYNEQFF
TRBJ1-6	TRBV28	few	16	-	TGTGCCAGCAGTTTATTGGCTGGGCAGTATAATTCACCCCTCCACTTT	CASSLLAGQYNSPLHF
TRBJ2-1	TRBV5-6	-	13	-	TGTGCCAGCAGCTTGCGAGGTTACAATGAGCAGTTCTTC	CASSLRGYNEQFF
TRBJ1-6	TRBV7-6	-	14	-	TGTGCCAGCAGCCCAGCGGGGGTTAATTCACCCCTCCACTTT	CASSPAGVNSPLHF
TRBJ1-4	TRBV4-3	few	14	-	TGCGCCAGCAGCCAAGTAGAGGGTAGTGAAAAACTGTTTTTT	CASSQVEGSEKLFF
TRBJ1-2	TRBV30	-	15	-	TGTGCCTGGAGTGTACATCCGGCCAGACTACATGGCTACACCTTC	CAWSVHPARLHGYTF
TRBJ2-5	TRBV19	-	14	-	TGTGCCAGTAGTGGGATAGGGATGCAAGAGACCCAGTACTTC	CASSGIGMQETQYF
TRBJ2-3	TRBV7-9	-	19	TRBD2	TGTGCCAGCAGCTTAGGGTTTAGCGGGAGAAATTTTGGCACAGATACGCAGTATTTT	CASSLGFSGRNFGTDTQYF
TRBJ1-2	TRBV18	-	15	TRBD1	TGTGCCAGCTCCCCAGGGACAGGGGGCGATGGTGGCTACACCTTC	CASSPGTGGDGGYTF
TRBJ2-5	TRBV7-2	-	15	TRBD2	TGTGCCAGCAGCGCGTCTTGGCGGGAGCCGGAGACCCAGTACTTC	CASSASWREPETQYF
TRBJ2-3	TRBV7-2	once	14	-	TGTGCCAGCAGCTTAGCGGGGGGGCGAGATACGCAGTATTTT	CASSLAGGRDTQYF